This entry lists 4 T cell receptor beta chains sequenced from one sample in a study of T cell clones after liver transplantation. TCRdb's table, derived via immunoSEQ multiplex PCR, lists solely in-frame clones and lacks some. The sample gives 93,000 or so clones, 84% of which show up once; approximately 2.9% is in the top ten. The sample here was CD4+ T cells from blood, taken 47 months after liver transplant. The receptors were gathered from a human patient who received a liver transplant. Some T cells may be graft donor cells.

The DNA of the CDR3 is TGCGCCAGCAGAACGGGCCCGGACCCCTCCTACAATGAGCAGTTCTTC. Translating it yields CASRTGPDPSYNEQFF. The chain uses TRBV10-2 and TRBJ2-1; D call uncertain. Germline V CDR1 and CDR2: WSHSY, SAAADI. The V end lost 6 bases, the J end lost 0 bases, and 15 bases lay between the germline ends. CDR3 length: 16 residues.

The V call is TRBV5-1, the J call TRBJ2-3; D gene unclear. The CDR3 covers 14 residues. Deletions cut 4 bases from V and 0 bases from J, with 9 bases between. The V gene's germline CDR1 is SGHRS and CDR2 YFSETQ. The CDR3 nucleotides read TGCGCCAGCAGCCTCCGGTCTAGCACAGATACGCAGTATTTT. This sequence encodes CASSLRSSTDTQYF.

This chain joins TRBV5-5 and TRBJ2-7; D remains unclear. Trimming pared 2 bases from V and 2 bases from J, leaving 5 bases between. The CDR3 covers 12 residues. CDR1 SGHKS and CDR2 YYEKEE come from the germline V gene (reference sequence). CDR3: CASSLDTYEQYF. CDR3 nucleotides: TGTGCCAGCAGCTTAGATACCTACGAGCAGTACTTC.

The CDR3 loop reads CAISEGVRGYTF. The CDR3 DNA reads TGTGCCATCAGTGAAGGGGTTCGGGGCTACACCTTC. The rearrangement joins TRBV10-3 to TRBJ1-2; D perhaps matches TRBD1 (5 bases). The CDR3 is 12 residues long. The V gene lost 3 bases and the J gene lost 8 bases, with 10 bases spanning the gap. Germline CDR1 reads ENHRY; CDR2 reads SYGVKD.